The 2 T cell receptor beta chains given below trace back to one sample, sequenced in a study of cytomegalovirus exposure and HLA in healthy donors. PCR primers comprised 60 Vbeta and 13 Jbeta primers. The protocol was immunoSEQ multiplex PCR, while the TCRdb copy is restricted to in-frame clones and leaves out a portion. The table includes about 110,000 clones, around 85% detected once. The sequenced sample was PBMCs. All receptors derive from a man aged 35 to 55 in good health and CMV-seronegative.

The genes are TRBV6-5 and TRBJ2-7; 9 positions match TRBD1. Trimming took 6 bases from V and 0 from J; bases not matched to a gene: 6. Germline V gene sequence: CDR1 MNHEY, CDR2 SVGAGI. CDR3 length: 15 residues. CDR3 amino acids: CASSRTGVNSYEQYF. The CDR3 DNA is TGTGCCAGCAGCAGGACAGGGGTGAACTCCTACGAGCAGTACTTC.

The chain uses TRBV5-4 and TRBJ1-2, with D maybe TRBD1 (6 bases). Germline CDR1 and CDR2: SGHNT and YYREEE (reference sequence). The CDR3 runs 18 residues. The V end was cut by 3 bases, the J end by 7 bases, with 28 bases between. The CDR3 reads CASSSGGQYGLVYRGYTF. In DNA, the CDR3 is TGTGCCAGCAGCTCCGGGGGGCAGTACGGGTTGGTTTATCGTGGCTACACCTTC.